Listed below are T cell receptor beta chains from one sample, sequenced in a study of blood T cell repertoires in COVID-19. Assay used: immunoSEQ multiplex PCR; TCRdb lists only in-frame clones, some missing. The data show 650,000 to 800,000 clones, 70% to 90% seen once. What was sequenced was peripheral blood. Every receptor here comes from a young woman with acute or convalescent COVID-19. Each CDR3 is given with its conserved first and last residue. Each record gives: CDR3 length, clone size, V gene, D gene, J gene, CDR3 protein, CDR3 DNA. D genes are given only for firm matches. The size entry is marked missing in some rows and otherwise reads once, few, many or a size class.

CDR3 length: 16
clone size: .
V gene: TRBV9
D gene: TRBD2
J gene: TRBJ2-2
CDR3 protein: CASSVGAGGINGELFF
CDR3 DNA: TGTGCCAGCAGCGTAGGAGCGGGGGGGATTAACGGGGAGCTGTTTTTT

CDR3 length: 15
clone size: .
V gene: TRBV19
D gene: .
J gene: TRBJ1-2
CDR3 protein: CASRPGGGGAYGYTF
CDR3 DNA: TGTGCCAGTAGACCCGGGGGGGGAGGCGCCTATGGCTACACCTTC

CDR3 length: 14
clone size: .
V gene: TRBV23-1
D gene: .
J gene: TRBJ1-2
CDR3 protein: CASSSLRGVYGYTF
CDR3 DNA: TGCGCCAGCAGTTCCCTAAGGGGTGTCTATGGCTACACCTTC

CDR3 length: 14
clone size: .
V gene: TRBV4-1
D gene: TRBD2
J gene: TRBJ2-7
CDR3 protein: CASSPREGLYEQYF
CDR3 DNA: TGCGCCAGCAGCCCGAGGGAGGGTCTCTACGAGCAGTACTTC

CDR3 length: 12
clone size: .
V gene: TRBV29-1
D gene: .
J gene: TRBJ1-2
CDR3 protein: CSSMEVLYGYTF
CDR3 DNA: TGCAGCTCCATGGAGGTCCTCTATGGCTACACCTTC

CDR3 length: 16
clone size: .
V gene: TRBV4-1
D gene: .
J gene: TRBJ2-3
CDR3 protein: CASSQGGASRADTQYF
CDR3 DNA: TGCGCCAGCAGCCAAGGTGGGGCTAGTCGGGCAGATACGCAGTATTTT

CDR3 length: 15
clone size: once
V gene: TRBV19
D gene: .
J gene: TRBJ1-5
CDR3 protein: CASSTWHSSNQPQHF
CDR3 DNA: TGTGCCAGTAGTACCTGGCATTCTAGCAATCAGCCCCAGCATTTT

CDR3 length: 15
clone size: .
V gene: TRBV3-1/TRBV3-2
D gene: TRBD1
J gene: TRBJ1-2
CDR3 protein: CASSQFLLGQGGYTF
CDR3 DNA: TGTGCCAGCAGCCAATTCCTCCTCGGACAGGGTGGCTACACCTTC

CDR3 length: 16
clone size: .
V gene: TRBV19
D gene: TRBD1
J gene: TRBJ1-2
CDR3 protein: CASSLRQGIDNYGYTF
CDR3 DNA: TGTGCCAGTAGTTTAAGACAGGGAATAGACAACTATGGCTACACCTTC

CDR3 length: 14
clone size: .
V gene: TRBV5-1
D gene: TRBD1
J gene: TRBJ1-1
CDR3 protein: CASSRTGENTEAFF
CDR3 DNA: TGCGCCAGCAGCCGGACAGGGGAGAACACTGAAGCTTTCTTT

CDR3 length: 12
clone size: .
V gene: TRBV5-1
D gene: TRBD1
J gene: TRBJ1-2
CDR3 protein: CASSPQGNGYTF
CDR3 DNA: TGCGCCAGCAGCCCACAGGGGAATGGCTACACCTTC

CDR3 length: 15
clone size: .
V gene: TRBV24-1
D gene: .
J gene: TRBJ2-3
CDR3 protein: CATSGSSHGADTQYF
CDR3 DNA: TGTGCCACCAGTGGGTCCAGCCATGGAGCAGATACGCAGTATTTT

CDR3 length: 18
clone size: few
V gene: TRBV6-4
D gene: .
J gene: TRBJ1-3
CDR3 protein: CASSDKEASRGSGNTIYF
CDR3 DNA: TGTGCCAGCAGTGACAAAGAAGCCTCACGGGGATCTGGAAACACCATATATTTT

CDR3 length: 11
clone size: .
V gene: TRBV11-3
D gene: .
J gene: TRBJ2-3
CDR3 protein: CASSSKDTQYF
CDR3 DNA: TGTGCCAGCAGCTCTAAAGATACGCAGTATTTT

CDR3 length: 16
clone size: .
V gene: TRBV5-1
D gene: .
J gene: TRBJ2-3
CDR3 protein: CASSLERSTLGDTQYF
CDR3 DNA: TGCGCCAGCAGCTTGGAGCGATCGACCCTGGGAGATACGCAGTATTTT

CDR3 length: 15
clone size: .
V gene: TRBV19
D gene: .
J gene: TRBJ1-1
CDR3 protein: CASSTHRYMNTEAFF
CDR3 DNA: TGTGCCAGTAGTACACACAGGTATATGAACACTGAAGCTTTCTTT

CDR3 length: 14
clone size: few
V gene: TRBV7-2
D gene: .
J gene: TRBJ1-3
CDR3 protein: CASSSPPPGNTIYF
CDR3 DNA: TGTGCCAGCAGCAGCCCCCCACCCGGAAACACCATATATTTT

CDR3 length: 12
clone size: .
V gene: TRBV5-4
D gene: .
J gene: TRBJ2-7
CDR3 protein: CASSFTGNEQYF
CDR3 DNA: TGTGCCAGCAGCTTCACAGGAAACGAGCAGTACTTC

CDR3 length: 12
clone size: .
V gene: TRBV6-5
D gene: .
J gene: TRBJ2-2
CDR3 protein: CASGENTGELFF
CDR3 DNA: TGTGCCAGCGGGGAGAATACCGGGGAGCTGTTTTTT

CDR3 length: 12
clone size: .
V gene: TRBV29-1
D gene: .
J gene: TRBJ2-5
CDR3 protein: CSSLGVQETQYF
CDR3 DNA: TGCAGCTCCTTGGGCGTCCAAGAGACCCAGTACTTC

CDR3 length: 14
clone size: .
V gene: TRBV27
D gene: TRBD1
J gene: TRBJ1-1
CDR3 protein: CASSLGGADTEAFF
CDR3 DNA: TGTGCCAGCAGTCTAGGGGGCGCGGACACTGAAGCTTTCTTT

CDR3 length: 14
clone size: once
V gene: TRBV18
D gene: TRBD1
J gene: TRBJ1-1
CDR3 protein: CASSPGQLVPEAFF
CDR3 DNA: TGTGCCAGCTCACCGGGACAGCTTGTTCCTGAAGCTTTCTTT